This TCR beta chain is from a study of metastatic and nonmetastatic thyroid tumors. With MiXCR, TCRdb called clones anew from the PCR reads. The data hold around 6,600 clones, with roughly a quarter observed a single time. Thyroid surgery was preceded by no treatment in any patient. There are 15 residues in the CDR3. Per germline, CDR1 SGHDT and CDR2 YYEEEE. V lost 3 bases and J 8 bases, leaving 17 bases between the germline ends. Sequences were obtained from adjacent normal tissue. This TCR was recovered from a male donor with papillary thyroid cancer or a benign thyroid nodule (not recorded which). Some clones in this sample may be carry-over from other donors' samples. This chain connects TRBV5-6 to TRBJ1-4; a possible D gene is TRBD1 (6 bases). The CDR3 sequence is CASSWGGQGREKLFF. The CDR3 DNA reads as TGTGCCAGCAGCTGGGGGGGACAAGGACGCGAAAAACTGTTTTTT.